The rows below give T cell receptor beta chains drawn from one sample of a study of blood T cell repertoires in COVID-19. TCRdb's table, derived via immunoSEQ multiplex PCR, lists solely in-frame clones and lacks some. The repertoire holds over 350,000 clones, 80% to 90% seen once, with approximately 10% in the top ten. The specimen sequenced was PBMCs or T cells enriched from blood (not recorded which). These receptors all stem from a woman aged 50 to 60 who had recovered from COVID-19. CDR3s include the opening cysteine and the closing phenylalanine or tryptophan. A D gene is named only where the DNA matches it firmly. Part of the rows lack a size; the others show once, few, many or a class for expanded clones.

J gene: TRBJ2-7
D gene: NA
V gene: TRBV2
clone size: NA
CDR3 protein: CASSEATTRRREQYF
CDR3 DNA: TGTGCCAGCAGCGAAGCTACTACCCGGCGGCGCGAGCAGTACTTC

J gene: TRBJ1-6
D gene: NA
V gene: TRBV19
clone size: NA
CDR3 protein: CASSIGRGSYNSPLHF
CDR3 DNA: TGTGCCAGTAGTATAGGGAGGGGCTCCTATAATTCACCCCTCCACTTT

J gene: TRBJ2-3
D gene: NA
V gene: TRBV19
clone size: NA
CDR3 protein: CASTISSSPADTQYF
CDR3 DNA: TGTGCCAGTACTATCAGTTCTAGCCCGGCAGATACGCAGTATTTT

J gene: TRBJ2-1
D gene: TRBD2
V gene: TRBV4-1
clone size: NA
CDR3 protein: CASSVSGGANEQFF
CDR3 DNA: TGCGCCAGCAGCGTAAGCGGGGGGGCTAATGAGCAGTTCTTC

J gene: TRBJ1-3
D gene: NA
V gene: TRBV4-2
clone size: few
CDR3 protein: CASSQDGERSSGNTIYF
CDR3 DNA: TGTGCCAGCAGCCAAGATGGGGAGAGAAGCTCTGGAAACACCATATATTTT

J gene: TRBJ1-1
D gene: NA
V gene: TRBV4-2
clone size: few
CDR3 protein: CASRPTGANTEAFF
CDR3 DNA: TGTGCCAGCAGACCGACAGGTGCTAACACTGAAGCTTTCTTT

J gene: TRBJ1-1
D gene: TRBD1
V gene: TRBV5-1
clone size: NA
CDR3 protein: CASSSRTDRGTEAFF
CDR3 DNA: TGCGCCAGCAGCTCCCGCACGGACAGGGGCACTGAAGCTTTCTTT

J gene: TRBJ2-1
D gene: TRBD2
V gene: TRBV7-2
clone size: NA
CDR3 protein: CASSFSGGDYEQFF
CDR3 DNA: TGTGCCAGCAGCTTTAGTGGGGGGGATTATGAGCAGTTCTTC

J gene: TRBJ1-1
D gene: TRBD1
V gene: TRBV29-1
clone size: NA
CDR3 protein: CSVYSRGRTEAFF
CDR3 DNA: TGCAGCGTTTACTCCAGGGGGCGTACTGAAGCTTTCTTT

J gene: TRBJ1-4
D gene: NA
V gene: TRBV28
clone size: NA
CDR3 protein: CASSPPRGTYEKLFF
CDR3 DNA: TGTGCCAGCAGCCCCCCACGAGGAACTTATGAAAAACTGTTTTTT

J gene: TRBJ2-1
D gene: NA
V gene: TRBV5-1
clone size: NA
CDR3 protein: CASSRAVLGQHEQFF
CDR3 DNA: TGCGCCAGCAGCCGCGCGGTTTTGGGGCAGCATGAGCAGTTCTTC

J gene: TRBJ2-5
D gene: TRBD2
V gene: TRBV30
clone size: NA
CDR3 protein: CAWSYLAGGPPPRETQYF
CDR3 DNA: TGTGCCTGGAGTTACCTAGCGGGGGGTCCGCCTCCCCGGGAGACCCAGTACTTC

J gene: TRBJ2-1
D gene: TRBD2
V gene: TRBV19
clone size: NA
CDR3 protein: CASSPRSGRDNEQFF
CDR3 DNA: TGTGCCAGTAGTCCCCGCTCGGGGAGGGACAATGAGCAGTTCTTC

J gene: TRBJ2-3
D gene: TRBD2
V gene: TRBV5-1
clone size: NA
CDR3 protein: CASSLVGSGGSTDTQYF
CDR3 DNA: TGCGCCAGCAGCTTGGTGGGTAGCGGGGGGAGCACAGATACGCAGTATTTT

J gene: TRBJ1-4
D gene: NA
V gene: TRBV2
clone size: NA
CDR3 protein: CAGQGNPNEKLFF
CDR3 DNA: TGTGCCGGCCAGGGGAACCCTAATGAAAAACTGTTTTTT

J gene: TRBJ1-1
D gene: NA
V gene: TRBV7-6
clone size: NA
CDR3 protein: CASSSKRMNTEAFF
CDR3 DNA: TGTGCCAGCAGCTCCAAGAGAATGAACACTGAAGCTTTCTTT

J gene: TRBJ2-6
D gene: NA
V gene: TRBV7-9
clone size: NA
CDR3 protein: CASSGQSGANVLTF
CDR3 DNA: TGTGCCAGCAGCGGACAGTCTGGGGCCAACGTCCTGACTTTC

J gene: TRBJ1-1
D gene: TRBD1
V gene: TRBV6-5
clone size: NA
CDR3 protein: CASSSSTGGPKAFF
CDR3 DNA: TGTGCCAGCAGTTCGAGTACAGGGGGGCCGAAAGCTTTCTTT

J gene: TRBJ1-2
D gene: NA
V gene: TRBV6-5
clone size: once
CDR3 protein: CASSISGQINYGYTF
CDR3 DNA: TGTGCCAGCAGTATCTCAGGACAGATAAACTATGGCTACACCTTC

J gene: TRBJ2-7
D gene: NA
V gene: TRBV28
clone size: once
CDR3 protein: CASSLESPGRYEQYF
CDR3 DNA: TGTGCCAGCAGTTTAGAGTCTCCGGGAAGGTACGAGCAGTACTTC

J gene: TRBJ2-3
D gene: TRBD2
V gene: TRBV24-1
clone size: NA
CDR3 protein: CATRHSGGALDTQYF
CDR3 DNA: TGTGCCACCAGACATAGCGGGGGGGCCTTAGATACGCAGTATTTT

J gene: TRBJ1-2
D gene: NA
V gene: TRBV28
clone size: NA
CDR3 protein: CASSLGGFYGYTF
CDR3 DNA: TGTGCCAGCAGTTTAGGGGGGTTCTATGGCTACACCTTC

J gene: TRBJ1-5
D gene: NA
V gene: TRBV4-1
clone size: NA
CDR3 protein: CASSNYRERDQPQHF
CDR3 DNA: TGCGCCAGCAGCAATTACAGGGAGAGGGATCAGCCCCAGCATTTT

J gene: TRBJ1-4
D gene: NA
V gene: TRBV7-9
clone size: NA
CDR3 protein: CASSRGVDEKLFF
CDR3 DNA: TGTGCCAGCAGCCGCGGGGTAGATGAAAAACTGTTTTTT

J gene: TRBJ1-1
D gene: NA
V gene: TRBV21-1
clone size: few
CDR3 protein: CASTERGRNTEAFF
CDR3 DNA: TGTGCCAGCACCGAAAGGGGGCGGAACACTGAAGCTTTCTTT

J gene: TRBJ1-1
D gene: NA
V gene: TRBV20-1
clone size: few
CDR3 protein: CRPRLGTEAFF
CDR3 DNA: TGCAGGCCTAGGTTGGGCACTGAAGCTTTCTTT

J gene: TRBJ1-1
D gene: NA
V gene: TRBV4-1
clone size: NA
CDR3 protein: CASSQDFFSAPEGNTEAFF
CDR3 DNA: TGCGCCAGCAGCCAAGATTTTTTTTCGGCACCGGAGGGGAACACTGAAGCTTTCTTT

J gene: TRBJ1-2
D gene: NA
V gene: TRBV7-2
clone size: NA
CDR3 protein: CASSPQADRGMYGYTF
CDR3 DNA: TGTGCCAGCAGCCCCCAAGCGGACAGAGGAATGTATGGCTACACCTTC

J gene: TRBJ2-5
D gene: NA
V gene: TRBV7-8
clone size: NA
CDR3 protein: CASYDMGRIQETQYF
CDR3 DNA: TGTGCCAGCTATGACATGGGGCGGATTCAAGAGACCCAGTACTTC

J gene: TRBJ1-2
D gene: NA
V gene: TRBV27
clone size: NA
CDR3 protein: CASSISTGSFYGYTF
CDR3 DNA: TGTGCCAGCAGTATTTCGACAGGTTCCTTCTATGGCTACACCTTC

J gene: TRBJ1-2
D gene: NA
V gene: TRBV7-9
clone size: NA
CDR3 protein: CASSLQGHPTF
CDR3 DNA: TGTGCCAGCAGCTTACAAGGACATCCTACCTTC

J gene: TRBJ1-1
D gene: NA
V gene: TRBV6-5
clone size: NA
CDR3 protein: CASISLLGGNTEAFF
CDR3 DNA: TGTGCCAGCATCTCCCTGTTAGGGGGGAACACTGAAGCTTTCTTT

J gene: TRBJ1-6
D gene: NA
V gene: TRBV11-2
clone size: NA
CDR3 protein: CASSSGERSPLHF
CDR3 DNA: TGTGCCAGCAGCTCGGGGGAGCGTTCACCCCTCCACTTT

J gene: TRBJ1-2
D gene: TRBD1
V gene: TRBV2
clone size: NA
CDR3 protein: CASNPQGGVGYTF
CDR3 DNA: TGTGCCAGCAACCCACAGGGGGGAGTGGGCTACACCTTC

J gene: TRBJ1-5
D gene: TRBD1
V gene: TRBV6-6
clone size: few
CDR3 protein: CASSLDRADQPQHF
CDR3 DNA: TGTGCCAGCAGTCTAGACAGGGCCGATCAGCCCCAGCATTTT

J gene: TRBJ1-4
D gene: NA
V gene: TRBV20-1
clone size: NA
CDR3 protein: CSASTLGATNEKLFF
CDR3 DNA: TGCAGTGCTAGTACATTAGGAGCAACTAATGAAAAACTGTTTTTT

J gene: TRBJ1-6
D gene: NA
V gene: TRBV5-1
clone size: once
CDR3 protein: CASSLEEGPYSPLHF
CDR3 DNA: TGCGCCAGCAGCTTGGAAGAGGGTCCATATTCACCCCTCCACTTT

J gene: TRBJ2-3
D gene: NA
V gene: TRBV21-1
clone size: NA
CDR3 protein: CASSKGTGDQDGTDTQYF
CDR3 DNA: TGTGCCAGCAGCAAAGGGACAGGGGACCAGGATGGCACAGATACGCAGTATTTT

J gene: TRBJ2-6
D gene: NA
V gene: TRBV19
clone size: NA
CDR3 protein: CASSADSSGANVLTF
CDR3 DNA: TGTGCCAGTAGCGCCGATAGCTCTGGGGCCAACGTCCTGACTTTC

J gene: TRBJ2-1
D gene: TRBD2
V gene: TRBV5-1
clone size: NA
CDR3 protein: CASSPKGASGGEFNEQFF
CDR3 DNA: TGCGCCAGCAGCCCTAAGGGGGCTAGCGGGGGGGAGTTCAATGAGCAGTTCTTC

J gene: TRBJ1-6
D gene: NA
V gene: TRBV19
clone size: NA
CDR3 protein: CASSITEYNSPLHF
CDR3 DNA: TGTGCCAGTAGTATTACTGAGTATAATTCACCCCTCCACTTT

J gene: TRBJ2-1
D gene: NA
V gene: TRBV9
clone size: NA
CDR3 protein: CASSVGVSGNSYNEQFF
CDR3 DNA: TGTGCCAGCAGCGTAGGGGTTAGCGGAAATTCCTACAATGAGCAGTTCTTC

J gene: TRBJ2-1
D gene: NA
V gene: TRBV24-1
clone size: NA
CDR3 protein: CATSATGRHNEQFF
CDR3 DNA: TGTGCCACCAGTGCCACAGGTAGACACAATGAGCAGTTCTTC

J gene: TRBJ1-6
D gene: TRBD1
V gene: TRBV15
clone size: NA
CDR3 protein: CATSRTGTGGNSPLHF
CDR3 DNA: TGTGCCACCAGCAGGACCGGGACAGGCGGGAATTCACCCCTCCACTTT

J gene: TRBJ1-2
D gene: TRBD1
V gene: TRBV4-1
clone size: NA
CDR3 protein: CASSQDLFRGRDGYTF
CDR3 DNA: TGCGCCAGCAGCCAAGATCTCTTCAGGGGGCGGGATGGCTACACCTTC

J gene: TRBJ2-5
D gene: NA
V gene: TRBV7-2
clone size: NA
CDR3 protein: CASSPQGLGETQYF
CDR3 DNA: TGTGCCAGCAGCCCGCAGGGTTTGGGAGAGACCCAGTACTTC

J gene: TRBJ2-1
D gene: TRBD1
V gene: TRBV23-1
clone size: NA
CDR3 protein: CASSQTGAYNEQFF
CDR3 DNA: TGCGCCAGCAGTCAAACAGGGGCCTACAATGAGCAGTTCTTC

J gene: TRBJ1-2
D gene: NA
V gene: TRBV5-4
clone size: NA
CDR3 protein: CASSLWTLSNYGYTF
CDR3 DNA: TGTGCCAGCAGCTTGTGGACATTATCAAACTATGGCTACACCTTC

J gene: TRBJ1-1
D gene: NA
V gene: TRBV7-2
clone size: NA
CDR3 protein: CASSWAKNTEAFF
CDR3 DNA: TGTGCCAGCAGCTGGGCGAAGAACACTGAAGCTTTCTTT

J gene: TRBJ2-3
D gene: TRBD2
V gene: TRBV9
clone size: NA
CDR3 protein: CASSVLASGSTDTQYF
CDR3 DNA: TGTGCCAGCAGCGTTCTGGCTAGCGGTAGCACAGATACGCAGTATTTT